This TCR beta chain was sequenced for a study of shared clonotypes between healthy human individuals. Note on this clone: Its antigen is unknown.

Each subset's genomic DNA was shared equally among a number of immunoSEQ plates. Sequencing was performed with immunoSEQ multiplex PCR; in TCRdb, only in-frame clones are kept and a portion is missing. The sample includes about 680,000 clones, about 74% of them seen just once. V was pared by 1 base and J by 0 bases, with 11 bases between. CDR1 is SGHNT and CDR2 is YENEEA in the germline V gene. The CDR3 covers 16 residues. Overall study results and limits: Clonotype sharing among donors likely depends on sequencing depth. Shared clonotypes: about 5.3% naive CD4, around 3.7% naive CD8, about 2.2% memory CD4, 0.4% memory CD8.

The specimen was memory CD4+ T cells sorted from blood. Subset reported: CD45RA-negative fraction. The V gene is TRBV11-3, the J gene TRBJ2-3, with D unresolved. The receptor was derived from a woman aged 25-40 years in good health. The CDR3 coding sequence is TGTGCCAGCAGCTTAGGTCCAGCGCAAAGCACAGATACGCAGTATTTT. Translated, it gives CASSLGPAQSTDTQYF.